This record looks at one TCR beta chain sequence and its context. This sample was taken from a study of cytomegalovirus exposure and HLA in healthy donors. The PCR was carried out with 60 Vbeta primers and 13 Jbeta primers. In the authors' workflow: Approximately 79 million unique TCR beta chains, roughly 11 million of them shared, were counted by a later analysis. The assay was immunoSEQ multiplex PCR, and TCRdb's table has in-frame clones only and misses some. V, J and clone size are those of that table, while D and trimming were read from the DNA. The sample shows 140,000 or so clones, around 80% of them seen only once. Germline V gene sequence: CDR1 SGHVS, CDR2 FQNEAQ. Trimming removed 5 bases at V and 0 bases at J, with 11 bases between. The CDR3 contains 15 residues.

The chain links TRBV7-8 to TRBJ1-3; weak D call: TRBD1 (5 bases). Sequencing was performed on PBMCs. This receptor was identified in a female donor in good health and CMV-seronegative. Written as DNA, the CDR3 is TGTGCCAGCAGCCCAAGGGGCAGCTCTGGAAACACCATATATTTT. Protein product: CASSPRGSSGNTIYF. The full variable domain, in which reference TRBV7-8 and TRBJ1-3 provide the parts outside the CDR3, is GAGVSQSPRYKVAKRGQDVALRCDPISGHVSLFWYQQALGQGPEFLTYFQNEAQLDKSGLPSDRFFAERPEGSVSTLKIQRTQQEDSAVYLCASSPRGSSGNTIYFGEGSWLTVV.